This entry features one TCR beta chain sequence. The antigen is not known. V dropped 3 bases and J dropped 3 bases, with 17 bases sitting between them. Germline lookup yields CDR1 ENHRY and CDR2 SYGVKD. This CDR3 contains 16 residues. The data stem from a study of cytomegalovirus exposure and HLA in healthy donors. The study's findings and limits: Relative to the roughly 700-donor mean, N-insertions were reportedly fewer in an Asian-associated ancestry cluster in a later analysis. By HLA locus, TCR association rates varied in a later analysis, with DRB1 showing the most and HLA-C the fewest. There were approximately 150 TCR beta chains listed as cytomegalovirus-associated. With high specificity and sensitivity, the classifier reportedly diagnosed cytomegalovirus status.

PCR involved 60 Vbeta and 13 Jbeta primers. Here immunoSEQ multiplex PCR was the method, and the copy in TCRdb shows in-frame clones only, minus some. The repertoire consists of 190,000 or so clones, with under 85% occurring once and the leading ten covering about 1.6%. The receptor's source is a man between 45 and 60 years old in good health and CMV-seronegative. The rearrangement links TRBV10-3 to TRBJ1-2; TRBD1 is a possible D gene (6 bases). What was sequenced was PBMCs. DNA for the CDR3: TGTGCCATCAGTGAATCACAGGGTAACCTGGACTATGGCTACACCTTC. This sequence encodes CAISESQGNLDYGYTF.